This entry lists 32 T cell receptor beta chains sequenced from one sample in a study of T cells in tumors and immune-related adverse events. This table comes from immunoSEQ multiplex PCR, and its TCRdb copy is limited to in-frame clones, with some not included. The sample consists of about 22,000 clones, 80% to 95% of them appearing once. This specimen consisted of lymph node tissue, obtained from a patient treated with anti-PD-1 therapy. These receptors all come from a female donor with metastatic renal cell carcinoma.

V usage is TRBV11-2 and J usage is TRBJ1-1; D is uncertain. The CDR3 runs to 13 residues. CDR1 SGHAT and CDR2 FQNNGV come from the germline V gene. V lost 0 bases to trimming and J lost 8 bases, with 10 bases between them. This CDR3 is CASSLEARTEAFF. The CDR3 DNA is TGTGCCAGCAGCTTAGAGGCGCGGACGGAAGCTTTCTTT.

J is TRBJ1-4 and V is TRBV19; a possible D gene is TRBD1 (5 bases). The V gene's germline CDR1 is LNHDA and CDR2 SQIVND (reference sequence). The CDR3 loop spans 15 amino acids. Trimming took off 8 bases at V and 8 bases at J, with 21 bases between the two ends. CDR3 sequence (DNA): TGTGCCAGTGGGAAGACAGCGAACAGAGAAGAAAAACTGTTTTTT. It codes for CASGKTANREEKLFF.

A few counts support this clone. V usage is TRBV6-5 and J usage is TRBJ1-3, with D perhaps matching TRBD1 (6 bases). Trimming cost V 6 bases and J 0 bases, with 12 bases left between them. The CDR3 consists of 15 residues. Germline loops: CDR1 MNHEY, CDR2 SVGAGI. The DNA of the CDR3 is TGTGCCAGCAGGGGGGCGGGAAGCTCTGGAAACACCATATATTTT. It encodes CASRGAGSSGNTIYF.

V usage is TRBV28 and J usage is TRBJ1-2; the D is unclear. Per the germline V gene, CDR1 is MDHEN and CDR2 is SYDVKM. The germline V and J ends were trimmed by 6 bases and 6 bases, with 11 bases remaining between them. This CDR3 comprises 12 residues. This chain's CDR3 is CASRTGMDGYTF. In DNA, the CDR3 is TGTGCCAGCAGAACCGGCATGGATGGCTACACCTTC.

The chain is built from TRBV5-1 and TRBJ1-1; D is perhaps TRBD1 (6 bases). In germline, CDR1 is SGHRS, CDR2 YFSETQ. V lost 4 bases and J lost 4, with 17 bases in between. The CDR3 is 15 amino acids. The CDR3 loop reads CASSGGTSPGTEAFF. CDR3 in DNA: TGCGCCAGCAGCGGGGGGACAAGCCCAGGCACTGAAGCTTTCTTT.

In this sample, this clone turned up once. V is TRBV30 and J is TRBJ2-5; unclear D gene. The germline CDR1 and CDR2 sequences are GTSNPN and SVGIG (reference sequence). V was shortened by 2 bases and J by 2 bases, with 6 bases between the two germline ends. This CDR3 comprises 12 residues. The CDR3 DNA follows: TGTGCCTGGAGTAGGACGCAAGAGACCCAGTACTTC. Its translation: CAWSRTQETQYF.

The rearrangement uses TRBV30 and TRBJ1-2, with D unresolved. The CDR3 length is 11 residues. Germline assignment: CDR1 GTSNPN and CDR2 SVGIG (reference sequence). Trimming cost V 6 bases and J 2 bases, with 7 bases left between them. CDR3 loop: CACRVNYGYTF. For the CDR3, the DNA is TGTGCCTGCCGAGTGAACTATGGCTACACCTTC.

In this sample, this clone turned up a few times. The chain recombines TRBV30 with TRBJ2-5, with 10 bases fitting TRBD1. Per the germline V gene, CDR1 is GTSNPN and CDR2 is SVGIG (reference sequence). This CDR3 spans 12 amino acids. V shed 5 bases, J shed 4 bases, and the junction held 1 base outside the gene matches. The DNA for the CDR3 is TGTGCCTGGGGGACAGGGGCAGAGACCCAGTACTTC. Protein product: CAWGTGAETQYF.

The chain uses TRBV6-6 and TRBJ1-1; 11 positions match TRBD1. Germline V lookup: CDR1 MNHNY, CDR2 SVGAGI (reference sequence). This CDR3 has 15 amino acids. V was pared by 2 bases and J by 4 bases, with 3 bases of the junction left unmatched. The CDR3 bases are TGTGCCAGCAGTTACCCCGGGACAGGGGGCACTGAAGCTTTCTTT. Encoded protein: CASSYPGTGGTEAFF.

V and J are TRBV7-9 and TRBJ2-5; D may be TRBD2 (5 bases). V gave up 1 base and J gave up 1 base, with 10 bases separating them. The CDR3 is 15 amino acids. The germline gives CDR1 SEHNR, CDR2 FQNEAQ (reference sequence). The CDR3 coding sequence is TGTGCCAGCAGCTTAGGGCGGACTTCCCAAGAGACCCAGTACTTC. It is translated as CASSLGRTSQETQYF.

J is TRBJ1-5 and V is TRBV2; no clear D gene. The V end lost 2 bases, the J end lost 7 bases, and 12 bases lay between the germline ends. The germline CDR1 and CDR2 sequences are SNHLY and FYNNEI. The CDR3 spans 14 residues. CDR3 in DNA: TGTGCCAGCAGTGAAAGTGACCGTCGGCAGCCCCAGCATTTT. This translates into CASSESDRRQPQHF.

The chain recombines TRBV27 with TRBJ1-1; D may be TRBD1 (5 bases). The CDR3 loop spans 16 amino acids. V was cut by 0 bases and J by 7 bases, with 18 bases left in between. Germline assignment: CDR1 MNHEY and CDR2 SMNVEV (reference sequence). Here the CDR3 reads CASSLSVEGLHVEAFF. Here the CDR3 DNA reads TGTGCCAGCAGTTTATCGGTTGAGGGGTTACATGTTGAAGCTTTCTTT.

Details on this clone: The junction shows a germline mismatch at one end, possibly a read error. The gene calls are TRBV15 and TRBJ1-2, with 8 positions matching TRBD1. Germline V gene sequence: CDR1 LNHNV, CDR2 YYDKDF (reference sequence). The CDR3 runs to 12 residues. This CDR3 is CATSRDTGQEVF. The CDR3 nucleotides are TGTGCCACCAGCAGAGATACGGGACAGGAGGTCTTC.

V gene TRBV21-1 combines with J gene TRBJ2-7. TRBV21-1 is a known pseudogene. The CDR3 has 14 amino acids. The CDR3 protein is CASPLKVRTYEQYF. Written as DNA, the CDR3 is TGTGCCAGCCCCCTCAAAGTACGGACCTACGAGCAGTACTTC.

The CDR3 DNA sequence: TGTGCCAGCAGCTTAGGGGGACAGGCGAAGGGCGGCTACACCTTC. This codes for CASSLGGQAKGGYTF. The chain couples TRBV11-2 to TRBJ1-2; 8 bases fit TRBD1. Germline lookup yields CDR1 SGHAT and CDR2 FQNNGV. The V and J ends lost 1 base and 8 bases, in that order; junction bases with no gene match: 9. CDR3 size: 15 residues.

The chain carries TRBV5-1 and TRBJ2-5, with D maybe TRBD2 (5 bases). Germline CDR1 SGHRS, CDR2 YFSETQ. Trimming cost V 4 bases and J 5 bases, with 15 bases left between them. The CDR3 is 14 residues long. This chain's CDR3 is CASSAGQDGETQYF. As DNA, the CDR3 is TGCGCCAGCAGCGCGGGCCAGGACGGGGAGACCCAGTACTTC.

DNA of the CDR3: TGTGCCAGCAGCTTAGCTGACCTCGGCTACACCTTC. Its translation: CASSLADLGYTF. This chain connects TRBV7-9 to TRBJ1-2, with D unclear. Trimming removed 0 bases from V and 8 bases from J, with 7 bases in between. This CDR3 spans 12 amino acids. CDR1 SEHNR and CDR2 FQNEAQ come from the germline V gene (reference sequence).

The CDR3 reads CASRQVQGTEAFF. The DNA for the CDR3 is TGTGCCAGCAGGCAGGTTCAGGGCACTGAAGCTTTCTTT. The chain is built from TRBV7-2 and TRBJ1-1, with a weak D call TRBD1 (5 bases). The CDR3 is 13 amino acids. Germline V gives CDR1 SGHTA, CDR2 FQGNSA. V was pared by 6 bases and J by 4 bases, with 12 bases between.

About this clone itself: One end of the junction is discordant with germline, which a read error may explain. J is TRBJ2-1 and V is TRBV4-2; 10 bases match TRBD2. There are 15 residues in the CDR3. Germline V CDR1 and CDR2: LGHNA, YNFKEQ. CDR3 in amino acids: CASNQVEAGGDEQFF. The CDR3 DNA follows: TGTGCCAGCAACCAAGTCGAAGCGGGGGGGGATGAGCAGTTCTTC.

The chain uses TRBV10-3 and TRBJ1-5, with a tentative D call TRBD1 (5 bases). Germline CDR1 reads ENHRY; CDR2 reads SYGVKD. This CDR3 comprises 15 residues. V was trimmed by 1 base and J by 6 bases, leaving 13 bases between them. The CDR3 DNA sequence: TGTGCCATCAGTGAGTTCCAGGGTTCCGGTCAGCCCCAGCATTTT. It is translated as CAISEFQGSGQPQHF.

The genes are TRBV5-6 and TRBJ1-5; D is ambiguous. The CDR3 is 17 amino acids. The ends were cut back, 2 bases at V and 4 bases at J, with 19 bases in the middle. In germline, CDR1 is SGHDT, CDR2 YYEEEE. The CDR3 region is CASSFGITAATNQPQHF. The CDR3 bases are TGTGCCAGCAGCTTTGGGATTACGGCAGCTACAAATCAGCCCCAGCATTTT.

The chain carries TRBV10-3 and TRBJ2-7; TRBD2 matches at 10 bases. Trimming took 0 bases from V and 9 from J; bases not matched to a gene: 20. The CDR3 contains 19 residues. CDR1 is ENHRY and CDR2 is SYGVKD in the germline V gene. CDR3: CAISESVLAGEGTYDVQYF. The CDR3 DNA reads as TGTGCCATCAGTGAGTCGGTGCTAGCGGGGGAGGGTACCTACGACGTGCAGTACTTC.

This clone is a singleton in its sample. The CDR3 is CASSQGRGAGLETQYF. CDR3 nucleotides: TGCGCCAGCAGCCAAGGGAGGGGGGCAGGGCTGGAGACCCAGTACTTC. V gene TRBV4-1 combines with J gene TRBJ2-5; the D gene could be TRBD1 or TRBD2 (6 bases each). This CDR3 comprises 16 residues. Germline V gives CDR1 MGHRA, CDR2 YSYEKL. The V gene lost 1 base and the J gene lost 5 bases, with 17 bases spanning the gap.

The J gene is TRBJ2-3, the V gene TRBV19; TRBD2 agrees at 14 bases. The CDR3 extends over 15 amino acids. Trimming took 5 bases from V and 6 from J; bases not matched to a gene: 4. Germline CDR1 reads LNHDA; CDR2 reads SQIVND (reference sequence). CDR3 nucleotides: TGTGCCAGTAGTTGGGGGACTAGCGGGGGTGATACGCAGTATTTT. Protein: CASSWGTSGGDTQYF.

The chain joins TRBV27 to TRBJ2-7; 10 bases agree with TRBD1. V lost 2 bases, J lost 2 bases, and 0 bases stayed unmatched. The CDR3 consists of 14 residues. Germline V gene lookup returns CDR1 MNHEY and CDR2 SMNVEV (reference sequence). CDR3 DNA: TGTGCCAGCAGTTTAGGACAGGGGGCCTACGAGCAGTACTTC. Translating it yields CASSLGQGAYEQYF.

The chain has TRBV18 and TRBJ1-3; TRBD1 is a possible D gene (6 bases). Germline values: CDR1 KGHSH, CDR2 LQKENI. V was cut by 1 base and J by 3 bases, with 13 bases left in between. The CDR3 runs to 16 residues. CDR3 sequence (DNA): TGTGCCAGCTCACCACGGGGGGCTTCGATTGGAAACACCATATATTTT. Protein product: CASSPRGASIGNTIYF.

This clone was counted a few times. V and J are TRBV28 and TRBJ1-5; no reliable D call. The CDR3 loop spans 13 amino acids. From germline, CDR1 is MDHEN and CDR2 SYDVKM. The V end was cut by 7 bases, the J end by 0 bases, with 7 bases between. The CDR3 loop reads CASMKFSNQPQHF. The CDR3 DNA reads as TGTGCCAGCATGAAGTTTAGCAATCAGCCCCAGCATTTT.

Points on this clone: At one boundary the junction diverges from the germline segment, which might be a read error. The V and J genes are TRBV7-7 and TRBJ2-1, with D maybe TRBD1 (5 bases). The CDR3 spans 13 residues. Germline CDR1 reads SSHAT; CDR2 reads FNYEAQ (reference sequence). CDR3 amino acids: CASSFQGVGEQFF. As DNA, the CDR3 is TGTGCTAGCAGCTTCCAAGGGGTAGGCGAGCAGTTCTTC.

The genes are TRBV6-5 and TRBJ1-1, with a possible D match to TRBD1 (5 bases). This CDR3 spans 14 amino acids. Trimming removed 5 bases at V and 6 bases at J, with 16 bases between. The germline gives CDR1 MNHEY, CDR2 SVGAGI. CDR3 region: CASSKSGGKPEAFF. DNA for the CDR3: TGTGCCAGCAGTAAAAGTGGGGGAAAGCCTGAAGCTTTCTTT.

CDR3 residues: CASSYGGTPEWDEKLFF. The CDR3 nucleotides are TGTGCCAGTAGTTACGGGGGAACTCCGGAATGGGATGAAAAACTGTTTTTT. The chain joins TRBV19 to TRBJ1-4; D is perhaps TRBD1 (5 bases). With 5 bases removed from V and 6 bases from J, the gap between germline ends came to 22 bases. Per germline, CDR1 LNHDA and CDR2 SQIVND (reference sequence). The CDR3 consists of 17 residues.

The chain couples TRBV5-8 to TRBJ2-1; 10 nucleotides align to TRBD1. The CDR3 sequence is 18 residues long. CDR1 and CDR2 (germline): SGHTS, YDEGEE. V dropped 1 base and J dropped 7; count of bases not matched to a gene: 14. The CDR3: CASSLYGLGGQGSNEQFF. The CDR3 DNA is TGTGCCAGCAGCTTGTATGGACTAGGGGGACAGGGGTCAAATGAGCAGTTCTTC.

The sample holds one count of this clone. The rearrangement uses TRBV4-3 and TRBJ1-5; weak D call: TRBD1 (6 bases). The CDR3 covers 16 residues. Trimming took 0 bases from V and 6 from J, leaving 15 bases between them. The germline V gene has CDR1 LGHNA and CDR2 YSLEER. The CDR3 sequence: CASSQDHRGGLQPQHF. CDR3 bases: TGCGCCAGCAGCCAAGATCATCGGGGGGGGCTTCAGCCCCAGCATTTT.